Shown below are 3 T cell receptor beta chains from a single sample sequenced in a study of metastatic and nonmetastatic thyroid tumors. Patients had received no treatment of any kind before thyroid surgery. TCRdb re-called clones via MiXCR from the PCR reads. The repertoire holds 13,000 or so clones, roughly 28% seen once, with about 3.7% in the top ten. Sequenced material: blood. The origin of the receptors is a female donor with papillary thyroid cancer or a benign thyroid nodule (not recorded which). Some clones in this sample may be carry-over from other donors' samples.

This clone has more than one count but fewer than ten. The chain links TRBV5-5 to TRBJ1-5; the D gene is possibly TRBD1 (5 bases). The V gene's germline CDR1 is SGHKS and CDR2 YYEKEE (reference sequence). Trimming removed 3 bases from V and 2 bases from J, with 15 bases in between. CDR3 length: 16 amino acids. The CDR3, as DNA: TGTGCCAGCAGCTCAAGGGGAGGGACGGGCAATCAGCCCCAGCATTTT. It specifies CASSSRGGTGNQPQHF.

Worth noting for this clone: Its ends do not fully match the called genes, so a read error is possible. The chain uses TRBV7-9 and TRBJ2-3; maybe TRBD1 (6 bases). Germline-derived CDR1 and CDR2 are SEHNR and FQNEAQ (reference sequence). CDR3 size: 14 residues. As DNA, the CDR3 is TGTGTCAGCAGATCCGCTGCAGGGGCAGATACGCAGTATTTT. This sequence encodes CVSRSAAGADTQYF. The variable domain in full, completed from reference TRBV7-9 and TRBJ2-3, reads DTGVSQNPRHKITKRGQNVTFRCDPISEHNRLYWYRQTLGQGPEFLTYFQNEAQLEKSRLLSDRFSAERPKGSFSTLEIQRTEQGDSAMYLCVSRSAAGADTQYFGPGTRLTVL.

Ten or more counts support this clone. Germline is not matched at one junction end, which may reflect a read error. This same CDR3 is encoded by further DNA sequences in the sample. The rearrangement joins TRBV5-5 to TRBJ1-6; D remains unclear. The CDR3 totals 15 residues. CDR1 and CDR2 from the germline V gene are SGHKS and YYEKEE (reference sequence). Written as DNA, the CDR3 is TGTGCCAGCAGCTTGAGTGGACGTAATAATTCACCCCTCCACTTC. It encodes CASSLSGRNNSPLHF.